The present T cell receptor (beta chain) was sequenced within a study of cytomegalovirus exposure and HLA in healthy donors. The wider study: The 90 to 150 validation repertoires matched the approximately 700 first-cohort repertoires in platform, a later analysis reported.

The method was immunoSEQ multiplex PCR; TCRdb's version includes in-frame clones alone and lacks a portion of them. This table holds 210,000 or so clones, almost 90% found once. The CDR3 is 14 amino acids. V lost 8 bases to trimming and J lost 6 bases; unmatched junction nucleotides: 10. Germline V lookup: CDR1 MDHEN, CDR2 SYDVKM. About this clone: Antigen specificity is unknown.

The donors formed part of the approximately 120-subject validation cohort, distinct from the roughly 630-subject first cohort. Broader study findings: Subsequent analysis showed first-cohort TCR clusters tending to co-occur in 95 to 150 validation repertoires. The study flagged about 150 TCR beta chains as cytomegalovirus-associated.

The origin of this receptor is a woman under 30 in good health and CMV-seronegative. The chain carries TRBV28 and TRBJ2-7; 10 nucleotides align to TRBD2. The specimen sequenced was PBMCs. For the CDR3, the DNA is TGTGCCAGCGGTCCAGCGGGAGGGCCGGTCGAGCAGTACTTC. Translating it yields CASGPAGGPVEQYF.